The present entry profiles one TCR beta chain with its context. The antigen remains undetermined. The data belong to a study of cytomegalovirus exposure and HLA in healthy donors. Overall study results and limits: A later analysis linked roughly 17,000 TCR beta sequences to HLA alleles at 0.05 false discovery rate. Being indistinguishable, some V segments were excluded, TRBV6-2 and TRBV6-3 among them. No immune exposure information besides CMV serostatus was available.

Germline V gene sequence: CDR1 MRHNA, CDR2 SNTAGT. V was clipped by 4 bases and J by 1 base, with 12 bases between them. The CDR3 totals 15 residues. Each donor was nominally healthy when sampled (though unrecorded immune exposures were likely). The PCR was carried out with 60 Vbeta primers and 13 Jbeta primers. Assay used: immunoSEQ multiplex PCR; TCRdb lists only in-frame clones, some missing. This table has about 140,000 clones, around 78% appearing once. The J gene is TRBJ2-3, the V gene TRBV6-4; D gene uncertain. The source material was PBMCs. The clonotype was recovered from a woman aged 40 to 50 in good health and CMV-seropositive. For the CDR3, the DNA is TGTGCCAGCAGTGCCGGTTCAAGTGGCACAGATACGCAGTATTTT. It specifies CASSAGSSGTDTQYF.